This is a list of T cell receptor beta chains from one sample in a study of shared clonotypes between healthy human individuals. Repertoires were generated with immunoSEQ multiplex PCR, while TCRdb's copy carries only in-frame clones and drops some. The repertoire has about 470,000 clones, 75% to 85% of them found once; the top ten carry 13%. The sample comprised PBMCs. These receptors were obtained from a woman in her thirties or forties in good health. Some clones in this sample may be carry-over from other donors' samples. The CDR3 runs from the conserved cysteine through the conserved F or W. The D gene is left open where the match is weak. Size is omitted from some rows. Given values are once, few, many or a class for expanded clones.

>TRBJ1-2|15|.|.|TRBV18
TGTGCCAGCTCACCACCCCGAGGCCCCACGGATGGCTACACCTTC
CASSPPRGPTDGYTF
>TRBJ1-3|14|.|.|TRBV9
TGTGCCAGCAGCGGGACTGAATTTGGAAACACCATATATTTT
CASSGTEFGNTIYF
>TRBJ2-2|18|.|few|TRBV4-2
TGTGCCAGCAGCCAAGATTGGGAGCGGACGGCCGGGAGCGGGGAGCTGTTTTTT
CASSQDWERTAGSGELFF
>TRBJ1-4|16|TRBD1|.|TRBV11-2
TGTGCCAGCAGCTTAGTTTCAGGACAGGGTCGAGAAAAACTGTTTTTT
CASSLVSGQGREKLFF
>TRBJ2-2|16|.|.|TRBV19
TGTGCCAGTAGTATCAGTTCCGGGATGAACACCGGGGAGCTGTTTTTT
CASSISSGMNTGELFF
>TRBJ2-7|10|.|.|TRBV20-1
TGCAGTGACTTAGGGTACGGGCAGTACTTC
CSDLGYGQYF
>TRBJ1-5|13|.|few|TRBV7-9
TGTGCCAGCAGCTTAGAATTAGGTCAGCCCCAGCATTTT
CASSLELGQPQHF
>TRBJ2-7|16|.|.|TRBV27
TGTGCCAGCAGAAACCTTAACAGGGTATTCACCTACGAGCAGTACTTC
CASRNLNRVFTYEQYF
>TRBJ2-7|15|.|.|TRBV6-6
TGTGCCAGCAGCATTCTAGCGCGAGACCCCTACGAGCAGTACTTC
CASSILARDPYEQYF
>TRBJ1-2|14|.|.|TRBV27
TGTGCCAGCAGTTTATCGAGGGGGACCTATGGCTACACCTTC
CASSLSRGTYGYTF
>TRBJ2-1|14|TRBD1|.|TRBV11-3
TGTGCCAGCAGCTCCCTAGGGACAGCAAATGAGCAGTTCTTC
CASSSLGTANEQFF
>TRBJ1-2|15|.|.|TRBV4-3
TGCGCCAGCAGCCAGACGGTTCTGGGGAGCTATGGCTACACCTTC
CASSQTVLGSYGYTF
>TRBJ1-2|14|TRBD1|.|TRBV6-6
TGTGCCAGCAGCCCAGGGGACAGCAACTATGGCTACACCTTC
CASSPGDSNYGYTF
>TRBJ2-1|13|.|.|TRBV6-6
TGTGCCAGCAGTTACGGAGGGGGGAATGAGCAGTTCTTC
CASSYGGGNEQFF
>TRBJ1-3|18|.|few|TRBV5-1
TGCGCCAGCAGCTTGGGATCGAACAGAGGCGGCTCTGGAAACACCATATATTTT
CASSLGSNRGGSGNTIYF
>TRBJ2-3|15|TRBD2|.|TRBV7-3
TGTGCCAGCAGCTCCCAAGCGGGAGATGCAGATACGCAGTATTTT
CASSSQAGDADTQYF
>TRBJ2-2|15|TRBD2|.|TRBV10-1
TGCGCCAGCAGGCACCTAGCGGGAATTACCGGGGAGCTGTTTTTT
CASRHLAGITGELFF
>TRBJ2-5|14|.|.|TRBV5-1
TGCGCCAGCAGCCCGGTAGGTGGTCAAGAGACCCAGTACTTC
CASSPVGGQETQYF
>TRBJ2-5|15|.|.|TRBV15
TGTGCCACCAGCAGAGAAGGACGGCCGCGGGAGACCCAGTACTTC
CATSREGRPRETQYF
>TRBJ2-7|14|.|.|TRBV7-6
TGTGCCAGCAGCGCCACCGACGGGTCCTACGAGCAGTACTTC
CASSATDGSYEQYF
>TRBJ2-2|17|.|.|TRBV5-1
TGCGCCAGCAGCTTCGCACAGGGCCCGGAAGGGACCGGGGAGCTGTTTTTT
CASSFAQGPEGTGELFF
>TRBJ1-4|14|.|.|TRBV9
TGTGCCAGCAGCGTAGCAGGGGTTAATGAAAAACTGTTTTTT
CASSVAGVNEKLFF
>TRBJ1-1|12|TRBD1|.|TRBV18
TGTGCCAGCTCCCGGGACAGGGGTGAAGCTTTCTTT
CASSRDRGEAFF
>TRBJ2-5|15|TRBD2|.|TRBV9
TGTGCCAGCAGCGTAGTTGGACTAGCGGAAGAGACCCAGTACTTC
CASSVVGLAEETQYF